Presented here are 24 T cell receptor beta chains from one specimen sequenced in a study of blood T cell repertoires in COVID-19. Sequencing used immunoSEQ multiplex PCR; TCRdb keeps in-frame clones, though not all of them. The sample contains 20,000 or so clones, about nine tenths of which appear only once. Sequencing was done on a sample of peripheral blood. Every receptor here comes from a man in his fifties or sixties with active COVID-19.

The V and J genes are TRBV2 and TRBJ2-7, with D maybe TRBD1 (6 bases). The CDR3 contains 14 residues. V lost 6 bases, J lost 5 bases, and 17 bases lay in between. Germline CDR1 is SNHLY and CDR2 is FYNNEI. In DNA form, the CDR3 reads TGTGCCAGCAGGAGAGAAACAGGGCCAAACGAGCAGTACTTC. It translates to CASRRETGPNEQYF.

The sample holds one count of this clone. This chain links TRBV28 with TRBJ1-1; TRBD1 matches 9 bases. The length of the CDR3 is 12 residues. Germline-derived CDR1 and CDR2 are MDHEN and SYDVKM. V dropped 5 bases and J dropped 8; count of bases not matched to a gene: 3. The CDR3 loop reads CASSGDRDEAFF. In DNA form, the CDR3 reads TGTGCCAGCAGTGGGGACAGGGACGAAGCTTTCTTT.

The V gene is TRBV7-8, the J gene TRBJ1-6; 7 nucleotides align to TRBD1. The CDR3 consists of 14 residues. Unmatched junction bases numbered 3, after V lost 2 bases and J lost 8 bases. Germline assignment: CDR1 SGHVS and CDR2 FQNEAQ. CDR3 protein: CASSLTGAHSPLHF. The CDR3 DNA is TGTGCCAGCAGCTTAACAGGGGCCCATTCACCCCTCCACTTT.

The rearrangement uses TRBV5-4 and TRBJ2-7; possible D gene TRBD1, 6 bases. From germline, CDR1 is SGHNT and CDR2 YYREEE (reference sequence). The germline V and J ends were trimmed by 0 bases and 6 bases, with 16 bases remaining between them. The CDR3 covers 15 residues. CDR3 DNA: TGTGCCAGCAGCTTGGCCGTGGGCGGACAGCCCGAGCAGTACTTC. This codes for CASSLAVGGQPEQYF.

Here the CDR3 reads CASSHGQGNTEAFF. CDR3 DNA: TGCGCCAGCAGCCACGGACAGGGAAACACTGAAGCTTTCTTT. V and J are TRBV4-1 and TRBJ1-1; TRBD1 matches at 8 bases. This CDR3 contains 14 residues. Germline CDR1 is MGHRA and CDR2 is YSYEKL. V gave up 3 bases and J gave up 2 bases; unmatched junction bases: 2.

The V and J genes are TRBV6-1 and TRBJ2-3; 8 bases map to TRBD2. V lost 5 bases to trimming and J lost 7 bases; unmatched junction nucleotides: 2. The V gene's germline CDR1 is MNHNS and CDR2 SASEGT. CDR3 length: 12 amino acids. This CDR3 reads CASSPSGYTQYF. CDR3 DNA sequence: TGTGCCAGCAGTCCTAGCGGGTATACGCAGTATTTT.

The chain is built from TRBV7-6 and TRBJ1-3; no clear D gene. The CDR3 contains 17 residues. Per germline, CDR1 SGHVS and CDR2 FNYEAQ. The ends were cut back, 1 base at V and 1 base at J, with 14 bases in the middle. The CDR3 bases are TGTGCCAGCAGCTTAGGAGGGAATAGCAATTCTGGAAACACCATATATTTT. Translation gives CASSLGGNSNSGNTIYF.

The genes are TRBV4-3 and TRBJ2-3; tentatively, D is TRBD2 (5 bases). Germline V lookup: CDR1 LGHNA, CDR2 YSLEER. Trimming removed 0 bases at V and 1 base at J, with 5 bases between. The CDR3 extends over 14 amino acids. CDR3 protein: CASSQDGGTDTQYF. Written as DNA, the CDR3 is TGCGCCAGCAGCCAAGACGGGGGCACAGATACGCAGTATTTT.

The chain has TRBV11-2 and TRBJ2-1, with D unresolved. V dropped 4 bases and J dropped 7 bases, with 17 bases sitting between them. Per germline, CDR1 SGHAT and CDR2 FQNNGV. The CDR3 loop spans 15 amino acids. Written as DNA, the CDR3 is TGTGCCAGCAGCTCTCTGAGACTCCCTAGGAATGAGCAGTTCTTC. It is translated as CASSSLRLPRNEQFF.

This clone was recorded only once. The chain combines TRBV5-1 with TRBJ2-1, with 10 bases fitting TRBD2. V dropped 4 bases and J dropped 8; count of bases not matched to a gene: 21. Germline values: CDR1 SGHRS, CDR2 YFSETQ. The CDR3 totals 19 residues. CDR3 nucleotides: TGCGCCAGCAGCCAACCCAGGGGACTAGCGAGCTCCTTTCGGTATGAGCAGTTCTTC. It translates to CASSQPRGLASSFRYEQFF. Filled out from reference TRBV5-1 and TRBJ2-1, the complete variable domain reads KAGVTQTPRYLIKTRGQQVTLSCSPISGHRSVSWYQQTPGQGLQFLFEYFSETQRNKGNFPGRFSGRQFSNSRSEMNVSTLELGDSALYLCASSQPRGLASSFRYEQFFGPGTRLTVL.

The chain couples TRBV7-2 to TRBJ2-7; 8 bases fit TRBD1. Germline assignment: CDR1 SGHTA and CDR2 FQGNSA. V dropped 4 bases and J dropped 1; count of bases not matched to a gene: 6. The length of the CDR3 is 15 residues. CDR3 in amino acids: CASSSYGTGSYEQYF. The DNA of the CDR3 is TGTGCCAGCAGCTCTTACGGGACAGGTTCCTACGAGCAGTACTTC.

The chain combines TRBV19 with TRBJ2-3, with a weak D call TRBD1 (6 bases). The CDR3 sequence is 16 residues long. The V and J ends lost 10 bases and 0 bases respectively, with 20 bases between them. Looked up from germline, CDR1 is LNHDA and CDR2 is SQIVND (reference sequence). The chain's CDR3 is CATSGEGHPSTDTQYF. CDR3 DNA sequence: TGTGCCACCTCGGGTGAGGGACACCCTAGCACAGATACGCAGTATTTT.

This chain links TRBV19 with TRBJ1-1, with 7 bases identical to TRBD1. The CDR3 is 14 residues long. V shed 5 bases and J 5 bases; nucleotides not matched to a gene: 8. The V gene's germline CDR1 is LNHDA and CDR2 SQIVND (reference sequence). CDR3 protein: CASSADRVGTEAFF. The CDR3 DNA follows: TGTGCCAGTAGTGCAGACAGGGTGGGGACTGAAGCTTTCTTT. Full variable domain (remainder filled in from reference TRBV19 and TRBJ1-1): DGGITQSPKYLFRKEGQNVTLSCEQNLNHDAMYWYRQDPGQGLRLIYYSQIVNDFQKGDIAEGYSVSREKKESFPLTVTSAQKNPTAFYLCASSADRVGTEAFFGQGTRLTVV.

The CDR3 here is CASSEAQGAIYGYTF. The CDR3, as DNA: TGTGCCAGCAGTGAAGCGCAGGGGGCCATCTATGGCTACACCTTC. The chain employs TRBV6-1 and TRBJ1-2, with TRBD1 identical over 8 bases. The CDR3 runs 15 residues. V trimming: 0 bases; J trimming: 4 bases; junction bases outside the gene matches: 4. Germline lookup yields CDR1 MNHNS and CDR2 SASEGT.

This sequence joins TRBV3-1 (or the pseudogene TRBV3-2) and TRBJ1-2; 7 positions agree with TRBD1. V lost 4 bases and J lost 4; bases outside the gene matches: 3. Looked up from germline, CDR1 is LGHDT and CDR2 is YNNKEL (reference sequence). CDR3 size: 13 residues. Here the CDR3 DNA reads TGTGCCAGCAGCCCAGGACAGGTCTATGGCTACACCTTC. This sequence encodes CASSPGQVYGYTF.

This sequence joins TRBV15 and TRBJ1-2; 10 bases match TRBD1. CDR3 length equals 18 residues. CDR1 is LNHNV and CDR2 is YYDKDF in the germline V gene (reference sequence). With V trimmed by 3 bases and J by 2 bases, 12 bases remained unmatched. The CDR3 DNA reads TGTGCCACCAGCAGTACCCGGGCCGACAGGGGGCAGAACTATGGCTACACCTTC. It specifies CATSSTRADRGQNYGYTF. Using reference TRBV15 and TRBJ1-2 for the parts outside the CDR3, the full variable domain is DAMVIQNPRYQVTQFGKPVTLSCSQTLNHNVMYWYQQKSSQAPKLLFHYYDKDFNNEADTPDNFQSRRPNTSFCFLDIRSPGLGDTAMYLCATSSTRADRGQNYGYTFGSGTRLTVV.

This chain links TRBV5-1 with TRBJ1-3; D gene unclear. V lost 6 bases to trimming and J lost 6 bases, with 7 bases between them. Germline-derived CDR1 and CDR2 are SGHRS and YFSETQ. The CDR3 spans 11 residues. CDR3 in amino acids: CASKQENTIYF. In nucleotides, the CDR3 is TGCGCCAGCAAGCAGGAAAACACCATATATTTT.

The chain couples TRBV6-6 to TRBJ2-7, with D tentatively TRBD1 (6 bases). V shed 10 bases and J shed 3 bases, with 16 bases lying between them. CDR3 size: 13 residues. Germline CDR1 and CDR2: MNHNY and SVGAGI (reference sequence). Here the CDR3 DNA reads TGTGCCACCTCCGCCGGACAGAACTACGAGCAGTACTTC. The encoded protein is CATSAGQNYEQYF.

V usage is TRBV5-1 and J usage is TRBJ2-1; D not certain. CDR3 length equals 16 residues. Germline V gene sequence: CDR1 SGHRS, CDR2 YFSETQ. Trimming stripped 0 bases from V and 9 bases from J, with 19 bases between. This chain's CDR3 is CASSLAVGGTHGEQFF. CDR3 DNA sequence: TGCGCCAGCAGCTTGGCAGTCGGCGGAACCCACGGTGAGCAGTTCTTC.

In DNA form, the CDR3 reads TGCGCCAGCAGCCAGGGATCAGGGGGGATGACTGAAGCTTTCTTT. Translating it yields CASSQGSGGMTEAFF. The rearrangement joins TRBV5-1 to TRBJ1-1; 7 bases are shared with TRBD1. The CDR3 loop spans 15 amino acids. Germline V gene sequence: CDR1 SGHRS, CDR2 YFSETQ. J gave up 5 bases and V 4 bases, and 11 bases lay outside the gene matches.

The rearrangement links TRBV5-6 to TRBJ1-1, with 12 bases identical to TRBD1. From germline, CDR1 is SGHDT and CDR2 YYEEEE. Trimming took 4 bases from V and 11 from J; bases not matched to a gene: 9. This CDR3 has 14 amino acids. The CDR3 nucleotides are TGTGCCAGCAGCCGGGGGACAGGGGGCGCGATGGCTTTCTTT. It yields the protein CASSRGTGGAMAFF.

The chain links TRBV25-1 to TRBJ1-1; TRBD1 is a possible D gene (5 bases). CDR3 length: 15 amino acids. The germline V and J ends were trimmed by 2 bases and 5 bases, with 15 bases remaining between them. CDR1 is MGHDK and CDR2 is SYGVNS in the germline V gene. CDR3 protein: CASSEARGEVTEAFF. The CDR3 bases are TGTGCCAGCAGTGAAGCCCGGGGGGAAGTGACTGAAGCTTTCTTT.

The CDR3: CATIGRTGELFF. CDR3 nucleotides: TGTGCCACCATTGGGAGGACCGGGGAGCTGTTTTTT. The chain joins TRBV15 to TRBJ2-2; a weak D match, TRBD2 (6 bases). The CDR3 is 12 amino acids. Per germline, CDR1 LNHNV and CDR2 YYDKDF (reference sequence). The V and J ends lost 7 bases and 5 bases respectively, with 8 bases between them.

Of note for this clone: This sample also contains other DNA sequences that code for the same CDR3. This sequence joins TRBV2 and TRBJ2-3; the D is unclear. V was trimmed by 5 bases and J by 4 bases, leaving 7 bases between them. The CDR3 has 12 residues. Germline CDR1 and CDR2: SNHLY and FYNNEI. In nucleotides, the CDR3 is TGTGCCAGCAGTTTGGTAGCAGATACGCAGTATTTT. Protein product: CASSLVADTQYF.